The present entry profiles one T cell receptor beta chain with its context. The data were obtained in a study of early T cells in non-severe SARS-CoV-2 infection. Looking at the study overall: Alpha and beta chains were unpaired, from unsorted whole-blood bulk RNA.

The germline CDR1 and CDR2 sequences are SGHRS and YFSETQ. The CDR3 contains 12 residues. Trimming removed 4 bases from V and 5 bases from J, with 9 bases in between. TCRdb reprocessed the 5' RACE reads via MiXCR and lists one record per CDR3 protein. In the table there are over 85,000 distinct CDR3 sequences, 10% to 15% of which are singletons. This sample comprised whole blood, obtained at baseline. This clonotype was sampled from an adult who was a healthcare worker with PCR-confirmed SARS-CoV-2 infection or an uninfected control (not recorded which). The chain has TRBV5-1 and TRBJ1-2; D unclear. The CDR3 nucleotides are TGCGCCAGCAGCATTCAAGATTATGGCTACACCTTC. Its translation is CASSIQDYGYTF.